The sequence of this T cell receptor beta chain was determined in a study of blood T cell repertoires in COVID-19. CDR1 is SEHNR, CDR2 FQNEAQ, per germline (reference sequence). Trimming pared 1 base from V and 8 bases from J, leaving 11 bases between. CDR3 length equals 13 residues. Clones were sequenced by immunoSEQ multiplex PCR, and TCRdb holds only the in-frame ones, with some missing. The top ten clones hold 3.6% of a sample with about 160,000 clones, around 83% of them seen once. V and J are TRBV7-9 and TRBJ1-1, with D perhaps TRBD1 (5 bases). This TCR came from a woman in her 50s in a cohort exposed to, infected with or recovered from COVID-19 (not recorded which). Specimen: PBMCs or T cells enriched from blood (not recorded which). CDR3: CASSLGGYREAFF. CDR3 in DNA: TGTGCCAGCAGCTTAGGGGGCTACAGGGAAGCTTTCTTT.